This T cell receptor beta chain came from a study of beta chain features in type 1 diabetes. As concerns this clone: Antigen unknown.

Sequenced material consisted of expressed TCRB transcripts (all of the isolated RNA was reverse transcribed). Measured with immunoSEQ multiplex PCR; TCRdb has only the in-frame clones, and not every one. The sample contains approximately 160,000 clones, over 7.5% of which appear only once. Trimming took off 0 bases at V and 1 base at J, with 9 bases between the two ends. Per the germline V gene, CDR1 is SGHAT and CDR2 is FQDESV (reference sequence). CDR3 length: 16 residues. Study-wide points: The VDJ junctions of type 1 diabetes patients carried fewer insertions and more deletions. Within the patient group, naive, central memory and Treg TCRB repertoires appeared more similar to each other than within healthy donors.

The source is a man between 18 and 29 years old in good health. Sequencing was performed on central memory CD4+ T cells from blood. J is TRBJ2-2 and V is TRBV11-1; weak D call: TRBD1 (6 bases). CDR3 sequence: CASSLAGALNTGELFF. CDR3 DNA: TGTGCCAGCAGCTTAGCGGGGGCCCTGAACACCGGGGAGCTGTTTTTT.